This T cell receptor (beta chain) stems from a study of CD8 T cells in ankylosing spondylitis. This clonotype was detected only a few times. Its antigen remains unknown. TCRdb reprocessed the 5' RACE reads with MiXCR, giving one entry per CDR3 protein. The sample includes approximately 550,000 distinct CDR3 sequences, 10% to 15% seen only once; the top ten take 6.5% to 7%. The CDR3 loop spans 15 amino acids. Trimming cost V 2 bases and J 0 bases; bases outside gene matches: 4. Per the germline V gene, CDR1 is DFQATT and CDR2 is SNEGSKA (reference sequence). Findings and caveats of the study: Apparently characteristic of ankylosing spondylitis blood was a TCR beta motif (roughly 8 highly homologous variants).

The genes are TRBV20-1 and TRBJ2-1; 7 bases line up with TRBD2. The sequenced sample was blood, either unsorted or a sorted T cell fraction (not recorded which). The source of this sequence is a male donor with ankylosing spondylitis. CDR3 residues: CSARREGISYNEQFF. The CDR3 coding sequence is TGCAGTGCTAGAAGGGAGGGCATCTCCTACAATGAGCAGTTCTTC.